A selection of T cell receptor beta chains follows, all from one sample in a study of blood T cell repertoires in COVID-19. The assay was immunoSEQ multiplex PCR, and TCRdb's table has in-frame clones only and misses some. The sample consists of fewer than 700,000 clones, roughly 89% of them appearing once. Source material: peripheral blood. The receptor source for this set is a woman in her fifties or sixties with COVID-19, enrolled during active disease. CDR3s include the opening cysteine and the closing phenylalanine or tryptophan. Each record gives: clone size, CDR3 length, J gene, V gene, D gene, CDR3 protein, CDR3 DNA. The D gene is left open where the match is weak. A row's size may be missing; if present it is once, few, many or a size class.

>NA|14|TRBJ1-2|TRBV2|NA
CASSEDSLLYGYTF
TGTGCCAGCAGCGAGGACAGTCTCTTATATGGCTACACCTTC
>NA|16|TRBJ2-5|TRBV11-2|TRBD2
CASSPSGLAGLETQYF
TGTGCCAGCAGCCCCTCAGGGCTAGCGGGGTTAGAGACCCAGTACTTC
>NA|14|TRBJ1-5|TRBV2|NA
CASSEMSARQPQHF
TGTGCCAGCAGTGAAATGTCGGCTAGGCAGCCCCAGCATTTT
>NA|16|TRBJ2-2|TRBV11-2|TRBD2
CASSQGLAGHTGELFF
TGTGCCAGCAGCCAGGGACTAGCGGGGCACACCGGGGAGCTGTTTTTT
>once|16|TRBJ2-3|TRBV9|NA
CASSPRGGGDTDTQYF
TGTGCCAGCAGCCCTAGGGGGGGCGGGGATACAGATACGCAGTATTTT
>few|14|TRBJ2-2|TRBV5-1|NA
CASSFRGGTGELFF
TGCGCCAGCAGCTTTCGAGGGGGCACCGGGGAGCTGTTTTTT
>NA|14|TRBJ1-6|TRBV5-5|NA
CASSLGAANSPLHF
TGTGCCAGCAGCTTGGGGGCAGCTAATTCACCCCTCCACTTT
>once|14|TRBJ2-5|TRBV28|NA
CASSLAGHQETQYF
TGTGCCAGCAGTTTAGCGGGGCACCAAGAGACCCAGTACTTC
>NA|14|TRBJ2-5|TRBV9|NA
CASSVVAEGETQYF
TGTGCCAGCAGCGTAGTGGCTGAGGGAGAGACCCAGTACTTC
>NA|16|TRBJ2-3|TRBV5-1|TRBD1
CASSDPGTGLTDTQYF
TGCGCCAGCAGCGACCCCGGGACAGGGCTCACAGATACGCAGTATTTT
>NA|14|TRBJ2-7|TRBV29-1|NA
CSVEARGINYEQYF
TGCAGCGTTGAAGCGAGGGGGATTAACTACGAGCAGTACTTC
>NA|13|TRBJ1-2|TRBV6-5|NA
CASSYNGFNGYTF
TGTGCCAGCAGTTATAACGGTTTTAATGGCTACACCTTC
>NA|13|TRBJ1-3|TRBV6-5|NA
CASRAPGGNTIYF
TGTGCCAGCAGAGCTCCAGGGGGAAACACCATATATTTT
>NA|16|TRBJ2-5|TRBV3-1/TRBV3-2|TRBD2
CASSQDPAGGKETQYF
TGTGCCAGCAGCCAAGATCCAGCGGGGGGGAAAGAGACCCAGTACTTC
>NA|14|TRBJ1-6|TRBV27|NA
CASSVDSLGSPLHF
TGTGCCAGCAGTGTCGACAGCCTTGGGTCACCCCTCCACTTT
>few|15|TRBJ1-1|TRBV19|NA
CASSIVSPGNTEAFF
TGTGCCAGTAGTATAGTGAGTCCAGGGAACACTGAAGCTTTCTTT
>NA|20|TRBJ2-6|TRBV4-1|NA
CASSPSSFGTFISGANVLTF
TGCGCCAGCAGCCCTTCATCCTTCGGGACATTCATCTCTGGGGCCAACGTCCTGACTTTC
>NA|17|TRBJ2-1|TRBV4-1|NA
CASSQVLSPTPYNEQFF
TGCGCCAGCAGCCAAGTGTTAAGCCCGACACCCTACAATGAGCAGTTCTTC
>few|16|TRBJ2-2|TRBV7-8|NA
CASSTAGTVEAGELFF
TGTGCCAGCAGCACAGCCGGGACTGTAGAAGCCGGGGAGCTGTTTTTT
>few|14|TRBJ1-2|TRBV14|NA
CASSPGGGPYGYTF
TGTGCCAGCAGCCCCGGGGGAGGGCCATATGGCTACACCTTC
>NA|19|TRBJ2-6|TRBV7-2|NA
CASSLPGNPRYSGANVLTF
TGTGCCAGCAGCTTACCAGGGAACCCCAGGTACTCTGGGGCCAACGTCCTGACTTTC
>once|12|TRBJ1-5|TRBV7-6|NA
CASSLPNQPQHF
TGTGCCAGCAGCTTACCGAATCAGCCCCAGCATTTT
>NA|15|TRBJ2-2|TRBV3-1/TRBV3-2|TRBD2
CASSPSGGGAGELFF
TGTGCCAGCAGCCCCTCCGGCGGGGGGGCCGGGGAGCTGTTTTTT
>once|13|TRBJ1-3|TRBV6-1|NA
CASSEDTGYTIYF
TGTGCCAGCAGTGAAGATACGGGGTACACCATATATTTT
>NA|16|TRBJ1-3|TRBV3-1/TRBV3-2|NA
CASSQDYAGTGNTIYF
TGTGCCAGCAGCCAAGATTACGCCGGGACTGGAAACACCATATATTTT
>NA|13|TRBJ2-3|TRBV10-3|NA
CAISEPSKVTQYF
TGTGCCATCAGTGAGCCGAGCAAAGTCACGCAGTATTTT
>NA|15|TRBJ1-4|TRBV5-4|TRBD1
CASSLTGAGAEKLFF
TGTGCCAGCAGCTTAACAGGGGCCGGGGCCGAAAAACTGTTTTTT
>NA|13|TRBJ2-1|TRBV7-3|NA
CASSLEPGGGQFF
TGTGCCAGCAGCTTAGAGCCGGGCGGAGGGCAGTTCTTC
>NA|15|TRBJ1-1|TRBV29-1|NA
CSVESQATAIDEAFF
TGCAGCGTTGAATCGCAGGCGACAGCGATAGATGAAGCTTTCTTT
>NA|14|TRBJ2-7|TRBV4-2|NA
CASSQGGRGNEQYF
TGTGCCAGCAGCCAAGGCGGCAGGGGAAACGAGCAGTACTTC
>once|15|TRBJ2-1|TRBV6-6|TRBD1
CASSSLKQGAREQFF
TGTGCCAGCAGTTCCCTCAAGCAGGGGGCACGCGAGCAGTTCTTC
>NA|14|TRBJ2-3|TRBV24-1|TRBD1
CATSPGGETDTQYF
TGTGCCACGTCCCCAGGGGGAGAGACAGATACGCAGTATTTT